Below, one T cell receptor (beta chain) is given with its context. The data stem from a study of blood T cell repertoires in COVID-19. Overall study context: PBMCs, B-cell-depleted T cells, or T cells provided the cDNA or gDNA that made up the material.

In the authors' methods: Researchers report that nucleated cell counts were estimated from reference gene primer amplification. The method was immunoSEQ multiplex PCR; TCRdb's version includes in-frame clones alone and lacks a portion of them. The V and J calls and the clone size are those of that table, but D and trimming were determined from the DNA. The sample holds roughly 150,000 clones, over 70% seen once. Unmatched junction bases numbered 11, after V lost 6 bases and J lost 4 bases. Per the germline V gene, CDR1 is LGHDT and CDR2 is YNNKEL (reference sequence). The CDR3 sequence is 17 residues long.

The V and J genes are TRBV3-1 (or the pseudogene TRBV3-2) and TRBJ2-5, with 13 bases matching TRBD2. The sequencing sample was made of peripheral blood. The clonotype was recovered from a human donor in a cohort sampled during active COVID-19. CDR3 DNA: TGTGCCAGCAGACAACGGACTAGCGGGGGCCTCAGAGAGACCCAGTACTTC. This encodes CASRQRTSGGLRETQYF.